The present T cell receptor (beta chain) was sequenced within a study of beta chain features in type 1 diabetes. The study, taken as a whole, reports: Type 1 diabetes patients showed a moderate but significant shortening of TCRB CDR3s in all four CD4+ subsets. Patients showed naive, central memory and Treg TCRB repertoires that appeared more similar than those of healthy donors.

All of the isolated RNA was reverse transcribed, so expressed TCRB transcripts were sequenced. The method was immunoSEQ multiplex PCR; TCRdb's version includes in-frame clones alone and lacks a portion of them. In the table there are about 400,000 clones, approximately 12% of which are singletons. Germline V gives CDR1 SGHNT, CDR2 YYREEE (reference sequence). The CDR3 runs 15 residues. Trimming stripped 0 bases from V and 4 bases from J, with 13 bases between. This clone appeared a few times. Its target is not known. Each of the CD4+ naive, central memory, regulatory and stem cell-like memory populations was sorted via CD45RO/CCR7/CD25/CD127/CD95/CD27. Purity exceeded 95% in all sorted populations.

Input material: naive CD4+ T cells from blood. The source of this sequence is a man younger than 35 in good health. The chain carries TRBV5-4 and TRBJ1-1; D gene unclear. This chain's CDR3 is CASSLEAGMGTEAFF. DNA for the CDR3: TGTGCCAGCAGCTTGGAAGCGGGGATGGGCACTGAAGCTTTCTTT.